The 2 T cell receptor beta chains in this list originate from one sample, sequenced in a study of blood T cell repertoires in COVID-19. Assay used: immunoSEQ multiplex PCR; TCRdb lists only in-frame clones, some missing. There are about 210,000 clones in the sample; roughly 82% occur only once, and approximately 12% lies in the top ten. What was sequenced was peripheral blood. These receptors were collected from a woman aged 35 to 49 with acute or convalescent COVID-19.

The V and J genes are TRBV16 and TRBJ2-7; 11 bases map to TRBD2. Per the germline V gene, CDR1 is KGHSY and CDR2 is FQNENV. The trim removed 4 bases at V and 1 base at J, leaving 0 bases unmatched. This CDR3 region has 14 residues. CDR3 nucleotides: TGTGCCAGCAGCCTAGCGGGGGGGTCCTACGAGCAGTACTTC. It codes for CASSLAGGSYEQYF.

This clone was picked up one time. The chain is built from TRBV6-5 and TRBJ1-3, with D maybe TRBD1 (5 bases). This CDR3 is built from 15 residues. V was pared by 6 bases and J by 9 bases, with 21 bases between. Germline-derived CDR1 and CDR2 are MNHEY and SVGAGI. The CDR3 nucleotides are TGTGCCAGCAGCCTGGGGGGTGTTATGGATACCACCATATATTTT. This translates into CASSLGGVMDTTIYF.